These 2 T cell receptor beta chains originate from one sample sequenced in a study of cytomegalovirus exposure and HLA in healthy donors. In the PCR, 60 Vbeta and 13 Jbeta primers were used. Assay used: immunoSEQ multiplex PCR; TCRdb lists only in-frame clones, some missing. The sample data list more than 95,000 clones. What was sequenced was PBMCs. Receptors were obtained from a man aged 35 to 55 in good health and CMV-seronegative.

The rearrangement uses TRBV2 and TRBJ2-2; perhaps TRBD1 as D (6 bases). The V end lost 4 bases, the J end lost 4 bases, and 7 bases lay between the germline ends. Germline V lookup: CDR1 SNHLY, CDR2 FYNNEI. This CDR3 has 13 amino acids. CDR3 sequence (DNA): TGTGCCAGCAGTGGGACAGCCACCGGGGAGCTGTTTTTT. This codes for CASSGTATGELFF.

The chain combines TRBV25-1 with TRBJ2-2, with TRBD1 as a possible D gene (5 bases). CDR3 length equals 11 residues. Trimming pared 5 bases from V and 9 bases from J, leaving 7 bases between. The germline CDR1 and CDR2 sequences are MGHDK and SYGVNS. The CDR3 DNA follows: TGTGCCAGCAGTTCAGGGAGGGAGCTGTTTTTT. It codes for CASSSGRELFF.